This T cell receptor (beta chain) was captured by sequencing in a study of blood T cell repertoires in COVID-19. Between the trimmed V and J ends, which lost 6 bases and 7 bases, there was a span of 18 bases. Germline CDR1 is LNHDA and CDR2 is SQIVND (reference sequence). The CDR3 is 15 amino acids. The data were produced by immunoSEQ multiplex PCR, yet TCRdb's version contains in-frame clones alone and is incomplete. The sample shows fewer than 500,000 clones, more than 75% of them seen only once. The table lists this clone with a few counts. The gene calls are TRBV19 and TRBJ1-4, with D maybe TRBD1 (6 bases). This TCR was recovered from a human donor with acute or convalescent COVID-19. The donor label of this sample is uncertain. Sequenced sample: peripheral blood. This chain's CDR3 is CASSRSTGFGEKLFF. For the CDR3, the DNA is TGTGCCAGTAGCAGAAGTACAGGGTTCGGTGAAAAACTGTTTTTT.